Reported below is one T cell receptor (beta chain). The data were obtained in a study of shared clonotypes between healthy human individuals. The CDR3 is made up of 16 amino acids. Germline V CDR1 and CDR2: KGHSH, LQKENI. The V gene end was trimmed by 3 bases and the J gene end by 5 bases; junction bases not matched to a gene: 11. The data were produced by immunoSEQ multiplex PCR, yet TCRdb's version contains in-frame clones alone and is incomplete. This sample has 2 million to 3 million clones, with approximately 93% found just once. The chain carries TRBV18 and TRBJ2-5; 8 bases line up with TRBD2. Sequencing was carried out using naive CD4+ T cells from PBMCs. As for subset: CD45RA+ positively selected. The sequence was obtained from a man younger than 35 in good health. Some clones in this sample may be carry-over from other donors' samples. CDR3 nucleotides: TGTGCCAGCTCACCCCGATCGAGAGCGGGAGCGGAGACCCAGTACTTC. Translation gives CASSPRSRAGAETQYF. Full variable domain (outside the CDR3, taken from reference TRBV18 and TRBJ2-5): NAGVMQNPRHLVRRRGQEARLRCSPMKGHSHVYWYRQLPEEGLKFMVYLQKENIIDESGMPKERFSAEFPKEGPSILRIQQVVRGDSAAYFCASSPRSRAGAETQYFGPGTRLLVL.